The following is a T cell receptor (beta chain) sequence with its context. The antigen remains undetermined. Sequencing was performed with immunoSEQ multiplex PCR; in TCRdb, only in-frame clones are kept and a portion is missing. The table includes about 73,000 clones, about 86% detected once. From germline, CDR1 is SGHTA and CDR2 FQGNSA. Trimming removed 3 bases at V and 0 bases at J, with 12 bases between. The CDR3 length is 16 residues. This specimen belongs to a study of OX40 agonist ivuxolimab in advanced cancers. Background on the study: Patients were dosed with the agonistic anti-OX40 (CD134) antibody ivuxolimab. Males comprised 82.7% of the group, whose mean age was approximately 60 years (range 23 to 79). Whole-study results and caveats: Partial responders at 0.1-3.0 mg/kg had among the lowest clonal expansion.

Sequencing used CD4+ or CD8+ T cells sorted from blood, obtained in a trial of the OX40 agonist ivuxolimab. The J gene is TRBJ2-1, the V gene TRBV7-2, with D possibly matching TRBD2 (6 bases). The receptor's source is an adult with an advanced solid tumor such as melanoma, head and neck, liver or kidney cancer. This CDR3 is CASSLGGGASYNEQFF. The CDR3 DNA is TGTGCCAGCAGCTTGGGAGGCGGGGCCTCCTACAATGAGCAGTTCTTC.